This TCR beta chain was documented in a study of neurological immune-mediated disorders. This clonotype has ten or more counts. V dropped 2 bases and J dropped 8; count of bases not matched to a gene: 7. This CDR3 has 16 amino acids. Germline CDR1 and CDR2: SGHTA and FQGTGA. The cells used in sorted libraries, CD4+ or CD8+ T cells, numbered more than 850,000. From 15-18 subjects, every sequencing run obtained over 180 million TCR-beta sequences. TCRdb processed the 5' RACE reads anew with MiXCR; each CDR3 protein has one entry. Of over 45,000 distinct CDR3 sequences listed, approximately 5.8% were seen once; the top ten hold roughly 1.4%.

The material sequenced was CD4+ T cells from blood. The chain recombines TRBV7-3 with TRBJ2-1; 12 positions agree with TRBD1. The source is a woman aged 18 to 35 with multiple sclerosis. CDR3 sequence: CASSLYPGQGAYEQFF. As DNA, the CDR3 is TGTGCCAGCAGCTTATACCCGGGACAGGGGGCCTATGAGCAGTTCTTC.